Below, 10 T cell receptor beta chains from the same sample are listed, as sequenced in a study of neurological immune-mediated disorders. Indicated time point: longitudinal time-point 2. TCRdb re-called the 5' RACE reads with MiXCR, one entry per CDR3 protein. Of over 55,000 distinct CDR3 sequences detected, 8.5% to 10% appear once; the ten largest clones hold around 12%. Source material: PBMCs. The receptors were gathered from a man aged 30 to 45 in good health.

This clonotype was observed many times. The chain has TRBV6-6 and TRBJ1-5; weak D call: TRBD1 (6 bases). The germline V gene has CDR1 MNHNY and CDR2 SVGAGI (reference sequence). Deletions cut 6 bases from V and 3 bases from J, with 15 bases between. CDR3 length: 15 amino acids. DNA for the CDR3: TGTGCCAGCAGAGAACAGGGAAATATCAATCAGCCCCAGCATTTT. It yields the protein CASREQGNINQPQHF.

This clonotype occurred many times. V usage is TRBV20-1 and J usage is TRBJ2-3; D may be TRBD2 (6 bases). Trimming cost V 3 bases and J 1 base, with 14 bases left between them. This CDR3 has 15 residues. Germline V gene sequence: CDR1 DFQATT, CDR2 SNEGSKA (reference sequence). CDR3 DNA sequence: TGCAGTGCTAGTTCGCCGGGACTCGGCACAGATACGCAGTATTTT. It specifies CSASSPGLGTDTQYF.

This clonotype has ten or more counts. This rearrangement joins TRBV28 to TRBJ2-3; possibly TRBD1 for D (5 bases). The CDR3 runs 13 residues. Trimming took 6 bases from V and 2 from J, leaving 9 bases between them. Per germline, CDR1 MDHEN and CDR2 SYDVKM. The chain's CDR3 is CASSPGYTDTQYF. In DNA form, the CDR3 reads TGTGCCAGCAGCCCAGGGTACACAGATACGCAGTATTTT.

In its sample, this clonotype was seen many times. The rearrangement joins TRBV2 to TRBJ2-5; no reliable D call. The CDR3 has 15 residues. Germline lookup yields CDR1 SNHLY and CDR2 FYNNEI. The V gene lost 1 base and the J gene lost 4 bases, with 13 bases spanning the gap. The CDR3 loop is CASSEGGRAAETQYF. CDR3 in DNA: TGTGCCAGCAGTGAAGGCGGAAGAGCAGCAGAGACCCAGTACTTC. The full variable domain, rest sourced from reference TRBV2 and TRBJ2-5, is EPEVTQTPSHQVTQMGQEVILRCVPISNHLYFYWYRQILGQKVEFLVSFYNNEISEKSEIFDDQFSVERPDGSNFTLKIRSTKLEDSAMYFCASSEGGRAAETQYFGPGTRLLVL.

In this sample, this clonotype turned up many times. The V and J genes are TRBV4-1 and TRBJ1-2; D possibly corresponds to TRBD1 (5 bases). The germline CDR1 and CDR2 sequences are MGHRA and YSYEKL. The CDR3 has 14 amino acids. Trimming stripped 0 bases from V and 12 bases from J, with 17 bases between. DNA of the CDR3: TGCGCCAGCAGCCAAGATCGGGCAGGGCCTTTTGACACCTTC. Protein sequence: CASSQDRAGPFDTF.

This clonotype occurred many times. The gene calls are TRBV7-2 and TRBJ1-2; 9 bases match TRBD1. The CDR3 runs 14 residues. In germline, CDR1 is SGHTA, CDR2 FQGNSA. V lost 10 bases to trimming and J lost 0 bases; unmatched junction nucleotides: 6. CDR3 coding DNA: TGTGCCATCATACAGGGGGCCCCTAACTATGGCTACACCTTC. As protein: CAIIQGAPNYGYTF.

This clonotype was recorded many times. V is TRBV11-2 and J is TRBJ2-7; 10 nucleotides match TRBD1. The CDR3 loop spans 15 amino acids. Germline CDR1 reads SGHAT; CDR2 reads FQNNGV. J lost 4 bases, V lost 3 bases, and 6 bases had no gene match. The CDR3 DNA sequence: TGTGCCAGCAGCTTGGTCGGGACAGGGGCGTACGAGCAGTACTTC. Its translation is CASSLVGTGAYEQYF.

This clonotype was picked up many times. The V call is TRBV7-8, the J call TRBJ1-5; possibly TRBD1 for D (5 bases). This CDR3 comprises 17 residues. V lost 1 base and J 2 bases, leaving 15 bases between the germline ends. The germline V gene has CDR1 SGHVS and CDR2 FQNEAQ. The CDR3 here is CASSLDWGQGGNQPQHF. The CDR3 DNA sequence: TGTGCCAGCAGCTTAGATTGGGGCCAGGGTGGCAATCAGCCCCAGCATTTT.

This clonotype occurred many times. The rearrangement joins TRBV20-1 to TRBJ2-6; unclear D gene. CDR3 length: 14 amino acids. Germline CDR1 DFQATT, CDR2 SNEGSKA (reference sequence). With 4 bases removed from V and 2 bases from J, the gap between germline ends came to 9 bases. The CDR3 DNA is TGCAGTGCTATGGGGTCCGCTGGGGCCAACGTCCTGACTTTC. Its protein product is CSAMGSAGANVLTF.

This clonotype was picked up many times. The V call is TRBV7-7, the J call TRBJ2-1; 8 positions agree with TRBD1. The CDR3 spans 14 residues. Per the germline V gene, CDR1 is SSHAT and CDR2 is FNYEAQ (reference sequence). V lost 2 bases to trimming and J lost 9 bases; unmatched junction nucleotides: 6. Here the CDR3 reads CASSLTPGQAEQFF. The CDR3 region has the DNA TGTGCCAGCAGCTTAACACCGGGACAGGCTGAGCAGTTCTTC.